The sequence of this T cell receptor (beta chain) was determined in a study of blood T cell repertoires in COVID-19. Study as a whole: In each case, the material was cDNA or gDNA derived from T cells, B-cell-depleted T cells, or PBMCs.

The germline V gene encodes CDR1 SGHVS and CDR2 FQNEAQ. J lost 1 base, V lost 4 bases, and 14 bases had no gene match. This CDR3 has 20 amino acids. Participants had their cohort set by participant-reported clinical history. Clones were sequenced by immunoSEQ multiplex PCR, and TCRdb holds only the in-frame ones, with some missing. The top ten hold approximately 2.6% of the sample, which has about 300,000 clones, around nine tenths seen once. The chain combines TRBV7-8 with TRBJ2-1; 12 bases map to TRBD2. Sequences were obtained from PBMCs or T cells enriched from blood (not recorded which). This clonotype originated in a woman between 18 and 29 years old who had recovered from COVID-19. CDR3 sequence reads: CASSSGLAGAAGLSYNEQFF. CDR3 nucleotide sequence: TGTGCCAGCAGCTCGGGACTAGCGGGTGCTGCGGGGCTTTCCTACAATGAGCAGTTCTTC.